This TCR beta chain was observed in a study of a mutant IDH1 vaccine in newly diagnosed glioma. V was clipped by 4 bases and J by 2 bases; unmatched bases: 11. CDR3 size: 17 residues. Germline-derived CDR1 and CDR2 are SNHLY and FYNNEI. Regarding this clone: Its target is unknown.

Time point here: week 11, during vaccination. Vaccination comprised doses that each held 300 ug of mutant IDH1 20-mer peptide, plus topical imiquimod. New WHO grade 3 or 4 IDH1-mutant, ATRX-lost astrocytomas were present in all donors. Assay: immunoSEQ multiplex PCR; the TCRdb copy retains only in-frame clones and omits some. The table has tens of thousands of clones, 84% seen once. The material sequenced was PBMCs, taken from a glioma patient whose treatment included an IDH1 peptide vaccine. The TCR comes from a young man with glioma. The chain carries TRBV2 and TRBJ2-1, with TRBD2 matching over 7 bases. The CDR3 nucleotides are TGTGCCAGCAGTGGCGCACGCCCAGCGGGGACCTACAATGAGCAGTTCTTC. Its protein product is CASSGARPAGTYNEQFF.